The 25 T cell receptor beta chains presented below share a single source sample, sequenced in a study of CD8 T cells in Susac syndrome. Random hexamers were used to reverse transcribe the RNA input (about 0.5 to 1 ug). In TCRdb, the immunoSEQ multiplex PCR reads were re-called with MiXCR into one record per CDR3 protein. Here the sample spans 180,000 or so distinct CDR3 sequences, over 85% being singletons. The sample comprised CD4+ T cells from PBMCs. Receptors were obtained from a human donor in good health.

V is TRBV3-1 and J is TRBJ2-7; TRBD2 matches at 9 bases. This CDR3 has 16 amino acids. V dropped 1 base and J dropped 2; count of bases not matched to a gene: 6. Germline V lookup: CDR1 LGHDT, CDR2 YNNKEL (reference sequence). The CDR3 nucleotides are TGTGCCAGCAGCCAAGGAGGAGCGGGGGGAACCTACGAGCAGTACTTC. Translated, it gives CASSQGGAGGTYEQYF.

V gene TRBV18 combines with J gene TRBJ2-1; 9 bases are a match to TRBD2. There are 16 residues in the CDR3. CDR1 and CDR2 (germline): KGHSH, LQKENI. Losses at the gene ends were 6 bases for V and 0 bases for J; bases not matched to a gene: 6. Here the CDR3 DNA reads TGTGCCAGCTCCCCCGGAGCGGGGGGCTCCTACAATGAGCAGTTCTTC. Encoded protein: CASSPGAGGSYNEQFF.

The rearrangement joins TRBV20-1 to TRBJ1-2; D gene ambiguous. Germline lookup yields CDR1 DFQATT and CDR2 SNEGSKA (reference sequence). The CDR3 sequence is 8 residues long. In DNA, the CDR3 is TGCAGGTCCGGGGGCTACACCTTC. Its translation is CRSGGYTF.

The chain combines TRBV20-1 with TRBJ2-1; tentatively, D is TRBD2 (6 bases). The CDR3 sequence is 11 residues long. Germline V gene lookup returns CDR1 DFQATT and CDR2 SNEGSKA (reference sequence). This CDR3 is CGRTRNNEQFF. The DNA of the CDR3 is TGCGGGAGGACTCGAAACAATGAGCAGTTCTTC.

The V call is TRBV30, the J call TRBJ1-5, with a possible D match to TRBD1 (6 bases). The V and J ends lost 1 base and 5 bases respectively, with 15 bases between them. Germline V gives CDR1 GTSNPN, CDR2 SVGIG (reference sequence). There are 15 residues in the CDR3. The CDR3: CAWSAPDRTYQPQHF. In DNA form, the CDR3 reads TGTGCCTGGAGTGCCCCCGACAGGACATATCAGCCCCAGCATTTT.

The chain carries TRBV20-1 and TRBJ2-3; possibly TRBD2 for D (6 bases). CDR3 size: 13 residues. The germline V and J ends were trimmed by 3 bases and 4 bases, with 11 bases remaining between them. Germline CDR1 is DFQATT and CDR2 is SNEGSKA (reference sequence). The CDR3 nucleotides are TGCAGTGCTAGGGGACTGGGGCCAGATACGCAGTATTTT. Protein: CSARGLGPDTQYF.

The chain is built from TRBV20-1 and TRBJ2-1; either TRBD1 or TRBD2 may fit D (5 bases each). The CDR3 loop spans 11 amino acids. V dropped 5 bases and J dropped 9 bases, with 11 bases sitting between them. Germline CDR1 DFQATT, CDR2 SNEGSKA (reference sequence). The DNA for the CDR3 is TGCAGTGCTTCTAGGGACGGTGAGCAGTTCTTC. Encoded protein: CSASRDGEQFF.

The chain employs TRBV30 and TRBJ1-5; D is perhaps TRBD1 (6 bases). CDR1 is GTSNPN, CDR2 SVGIG, per germline (reference sequence). This CDR3 has 14 residues. V lost 3 bases to trimming and J lost 8 bases, with 17 bases between them. DNA of the CDR3: TGTGCCTGGAGCCTAGGGCCAGGGGACAAGCCCCAGCATTTT. It yields the protein CAWSLGPGDKPQHF.

This clonotype was counted once. The CDR3 sequence is CSDTWTGNEQFF. DNA for the CDR3: TGCAGCGATACCTGGACAGGCAATGAGCAGTTCTTC. The chain combines TRBV29-1 with TRBJ2-1; 7 positions match TRBD1. The CDR3 has 12 amino acids. Germline V gene lookup returns CDR1 SQVTM and CDR2 ANQGSEA. The trim removed 7 bases at V and 6 bases at J, leaving 6 bases unmatched.

V usage is TRBV28 and J usage is TRBJ2-3; tentative D call: TRBD2 (5 bases). Trimming removed 5 bases at V and 4 bases at J, with 16 bases between. This CDR3 comprises 15 residues. From germline, CDR1 is MDHEN and CDR2 SYDVKM. The CDR3 spells CASSISYFGADTQYF. CDR3 coding DNA: TGTGCCAGCAGTATTAGCTATTTCGGGGCAGATACGCAGTATTTT. Variable domain in full (rest from reference TRBV28 and TRBJ2-3): DVKVTQSSRYLVKRTGEKVFLECVQDMDHENMFWYRQDPGLGLRLIYFSYDVKMKEKGDIPEGYSVSREKKERFSLILESASTNQTSMYLCASSISYFGADTQYFGPGTRLTVL.

The chain carries TRBV29-1 and TRBJ1-2, with no clear D. The germline V gene has CDR1 SQVTM and CDR2 ANQGSEA. V shed 3 bases and J shed 3 bases, with 2 bases lying between them. This CDR3 contains 10 residues. The CDR3: CSVEYYGYTF. As DNA, the CDR3 is TGCAGCGTTGAGTACTATGGCTACACCTTC.

The genes are TRBV7-2 and TRBJ2-2; the D is unclear. Germline CDR1 reads SGHTA; CDR2 reads FQGNSA. The CDR3 is 15 amino acids. V dropped 10 bases and J dropped 4 bases, with 19 bases sitting between them. The CDR3 loop is CATEAHVMGTGELFF. The DNA of the CDR3 is TGTGCCACTGAAGCGCACGTAATGGGCACCGGGGAGCTGTTTTTT.

The chain joins TRBV20-1 to TRBJ2-7; D is ambiguous. Germline lookup yields CDR1 DFQATT and CDR2 SNEGSKA (reference sequence). The CDR3 loop spans 12 amino acids. Trimming removed 1 base at V and 5 bases at J, with 9 bases between. The CDR3 reads CSARVIWNEQYF. CDR3 nucleotide sequence: TGCAGTGCTAGAGTGATTTGGAACGAGCAGTACTTC.

The CDR3, as DNA: TGTGCCTGGAAGGGGACAGCCCCTTGGGGCGAGCAGTACTTC. Protein sequence: CAWKGTAPWGEQYF. This chain connects TRBV30 to TRBJ2-7, with 7 bases identical to TRBD1. Trimming cost V 4 bases and J 6 bases; bases outside gene matches: 12. The CDR3 loop spans 14 amino acids. Germline CDR1 GTSNPN, CDR2 SVGIG (reference sequence).

This rearrangement joins TRBV6-2 or TRBV6-3 to TRBJ1-5; D ambiguous. The germline CDR1 and CDR2 sequences are MNHEY and SVGEGT. The CDR3 has 15 residues. The V end was cut by 4 bases, the J end by 0 bases, with 10 bases between. The CDR3 nucleotides are TGTGCCAGCAGTTGGGCAGACTATAGCAATCAGCCCCAGCATTTT. This sequence encodes CASSWADYSNQPQHF.

The chain has TRBV9 and TRBJ2-5, with D possibly TRBD1 on 5 matching bases. CDR3 size: 14 residues. V gave up 2 bases and J gave up 2 bases, with 10 bases separating them. CDR1 and CDR2 (germline): SGDLS, YYNGEE. Written as DNA, the CDR3 is TGTGCCAGCAGCGTGGACACGATTCAAGAGACCCAGTACTTC. Protein sequence: CASSVDTIQETQYF.

V is TRBV28 and J is TRBJ1-2; D is undetermined. Trimming took 7 bases from V and 10 from J, leaving 16 bases between them. The CDR3 loop spans 12 amino acids. Germline loops: CDR1 MDHEN, CDR2 SYDVKM. The DNA for the CDR3 is TGTGCCAGCACCAAAATCCCCCGCGACTACACCTTC. Translating it yields CASTKIPRDYTF.

This clonotype was observed a single time. V is TRBV7-2 and J is TRBJ2-1; 8 nucleotides align to TRBD2. Trimming cost V 3 bases and J 2 bases; bases outside gene matches: 6. Germline CDR1 SGHTA, CDR2 FQGNSA. The CDR3 length is 16 residues. The CDR3 nucleotides are TGTGCCAGCAGCTTGGGACCGGGACTAGCCTACAATGAGCAGTTCTTC. Its protein product is CASSLGPGLAYNEQFF. Supplemented by reference TRBV7-2 and TRBJ2-1, the full variable domain reads GAGVSQSPSNKVTEKGKDVELRCDPISGHTALYWYRQSLGQGLEFLIYFQGNSAPDKSGLPSDRFSAERTGGSVSTLTIQRTQQEDSAVYLCASSLGPGLAYNEQFFGPGTRLTVL.

The CDR3 protein is CASSQDDRDEQYF. The CDR3 DNA sequence: TGTGCCAGCAGCCAAGATGACAGGGACGAGCAGTACTTC. The genes are TRBV3-1 and TRBJ2-7; TRBD1 matches 7 bases. The CDR3 length is 13 residues. From germline, CDR1 is LGHDT and CDR2 YNNKEL (reference sequence). After removal of 0 bases from V and 5 bases from J, the junction contained 1 base not matched to a gene.

The chain links TRBV6-5 to TRBJ1-1, with 8 bases aligning to TRBD1. This CDR3 spans 14 amino acids. The V gene's germline CDR1 is MNHEY and CDR2 SVGAGI. V trimming: 6 bases; J trimming: 1 base; junction bases outside the gene matches: 4. CDR3 in DNA: TGTGCCAGCAGACCCGGACAGGGGAACACTGAAGCTTTCTTT. It translates to CASRPGQGNTEAFF.

CDR3 coding DNA: TGTGCCAGCAGTCCTCGGACGGACTACGAGCAGTACTTC. Its translation is CASSPRTDYEQYF. This chain joins TRBV27 and TRBJ2-7; D gene uncertain. This CDR3 is built from 13 residues. Per the germline V gene, CDR1 is MNHEY and CDR2 is SMNVEV (reference sequence). The V gene lost 5 bases and the J gene lost 3 bases, with 11 bases spanning the gap.

This chain joins TRBV28 and TRBJ2-1, with no clear D. The germline V gene has CDR1 MDHEN and CDR2 SYDVKM. V lost 5 bases and J lost 3, with 11 bases in between. CDR3 length: 14 amino acids. The CDR3 coding sequence is TGTGCCAGCAGTCTTGGACCGTTCTACAATGAGCAGTTCTTC. Protein sequence: CASSLGPFYNEQFF. Looking up the rest from reference TRBV28 and TRBJ2-1 gives the full variable domain: DVKVTQSSRYLVKRTGEKVFLECVQDMDHENMFWYRQDPGLGLRLIYFSYDVKMKEKGDIPEGYSVSREKKERFSLILESASTNQTSMYLCASSLGPFYNEQFFGPGTRLTVL.

This rearrangement joins TRBV29-1 to TRBJ1-5; a weak D match, TRBD1 (5 bases). Deletions cut 4 bases from V and 7 bases from J, with 11 bases between. The germline CDR1 and CDR2 sequences are SQVTM and ANQGSEA. The CDR3 is 12 amino acids. CDR3 DNA sequence: TGCAGCGTTGGCTCGGAGGGGCAGCCCCAGCATTTT. Translation: CSVGSEGQPQHF.

This rearrangement joins TRBV20-1 to TRBJ2-7; D gene ambiguous. The germline V gene has CDR1 DFQATT and CDR2 SNEGSKA (reference sequence). The V end was cut by 6 bases, the J end by 5 bases, with 5 bases between. The CDR3 covers 9 residues. This chain's CDR3 is CSALHEQYF. The CDR3, as DNA: TGCAGTGCCCTCCACGAGCAGTACTTC.

The gene calls are TRBV20-1 and TRBJ1-5; unclear D gene. The germline CDR1 and CDR2 sequences are DFQATT and SNEGSKA (reference sequence). Between the trimmed V and J ends, which lost 0 bases and 8 bases, there was a span of 14 bases. This CDR3 comprises 14 residues. The CDR3 sequence is CSARDRLTVKPQHF. CDR3 bases: TGCAGTGCTAGAGATAGGCTAACGGTGAAGCCCCAGCATTTT.